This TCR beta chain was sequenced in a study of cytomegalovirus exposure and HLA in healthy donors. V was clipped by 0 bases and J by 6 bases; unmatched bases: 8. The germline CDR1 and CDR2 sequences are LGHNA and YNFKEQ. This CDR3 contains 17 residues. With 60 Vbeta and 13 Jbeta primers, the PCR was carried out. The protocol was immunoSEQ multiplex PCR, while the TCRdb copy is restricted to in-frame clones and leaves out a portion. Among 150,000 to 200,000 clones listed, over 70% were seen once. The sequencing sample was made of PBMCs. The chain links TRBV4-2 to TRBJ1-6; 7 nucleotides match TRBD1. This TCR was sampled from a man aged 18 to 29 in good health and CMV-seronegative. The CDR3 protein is CASSQEDYRGPNSPLHF. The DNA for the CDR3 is TGTGCCAGCAGCCAAGAGGACTACAGGGGACCTAATTCACCCCTCCACTTT.